Listed below are T cell receptor beta chains from one sample, sequenced in a study of blood T cell repertoires in COVID-19. This table comes from immunoSEQ multiplex PCR, and its TCRdb copy is limited to in-frame clones, with some not included. The sample lists more than 110,000 clones, approximately 85% seen once, with 2.5% to 3.5% in the top ten. The sample was peripheral blood. The receptor source for this set is a man over 45 with acute or convalescent COVID-19. Both conserved end residues are part of each CDR3. The D gene is left open where the match is weak. Some rows mark clone size as missing; the rest say once, few, many or name a class of expanded clone.

>TRBV10-1|TRBJ2-1|.|.
CASSETPGLNYNEQFF
TGCGCCAGCAGTGAGACTCCGGGACTTAATTACAATGAGCAGTTCTTC
>TRBV27|TRBJ2-4|TRBD2|few
CASSALAGGVGAKNIQYF
TGTGCCAGCAGTGCTCTAGCGGGTGGCGTCGGTGCCAAAAACATTCAGTACTTC
>TRBV5-5|TRBJ2-7|.|.
CASSERGAISYEQYF
TGTGCCAGCAGCGAACGGGGGGCCATCTCCTACGAGCAGTACTTC
>TRBV5-1|TRBJ1-1|.|.
CASSLGRAGGVDTEAFF
TGCGCCAGCAGCTTGGGAAGGGCTGGAGGTGTGGACACTGAAGCTTTCTTT
>TRBV7-6|TRBJ2-5|.|once
CASSSTAGYQETQYF
TGTGCCAGCAGCTCAACTGCGGGGTATCAAGAGACCCAGTACTTC
>TRBV9|TRBJ1-5|TRBD1|.
CASSVDRDRDGNQPQHF
TGTGCCAGCAGCGTAGACCGGGACAGGGATGGCAATCAGCCCCAGCATTTT
>TRBV10-1|TRBJ2-3|.|once
CASNPGGTDTQYF
TGCGCCAGCAACCCGGGGGGCACAGATACGCAGTATTTT
>TRBV5-1|TRBJ1-4|TRBD1|.
CASSLSRGEKLFF
TGCGCCAGCAGCTTGTCCAGGGGGGAAAAACTGTTTTTT
>TRBV20-1|TRBJ2-3|TRBD2|.
CSASGGTSGNLYTDTQYF
TGCAGTGCTAGTGGAGGGACTAGCGGTAACCTCTACACAGATACGCAGTATTTT
>TRBV7-9|TRBJ2-7|.|.
CASSLATFGLGDTYEQYF
TGTGCCAGCAGCTTAGCGACCTTCGGACTTGGTGACACCTACGAGCAGTACTTC
>TRBV6-5|TRBJ1-6|.|few
CAAGGPRVPPLHF
TGTGCCGCCGGGGGGCCCCGGGTCCCACCCCTCCACTTT
>TRBV19|TRBJ2-1|TRBD2|few
CASSIGTSTNEQFF
TGTGCCAGTAGTATCGGGACTAGCACTAATGAGCAGTTCTTC
>TRBV2|TRBJ1-2|.|.
CASSESAGIIYGYTF
TGTGCCAGCAGTGAATCTGCGGGTATTATCTATGGCTACACCTTC
>TRBV6-5|TRBJ1-2|.|few
CASSSRTAGYTF
TGTGCCAGCAGTAGCCGGACAGCTGGCTACACCTTC
>TRBV28|TRBJ1-5|.|once
CASTTDPTLGQPQHF
TGTGCCAGCACGACGGATCCTACTCTAGGTCAGCCCCAGCATTTT
>TRBV19|TRBJ2-4|.|.
CASSMYGDIQYF
TGTGCCAGTAGTATGTATGGAGACATTCAGTACTTC